One sample yielded the 20 T cell receptor beta chains listed below, sequenced in a study of low-dose radiotherapy and immunotherapy resistance in tumors. A roughly 19-cycle PCR with a constant-region primer and V-primer adapter amplified TCRs. TCRdb used MiXCR to reprocess the reads, holding one entry per CDR3 protein. The table records about 50,000 distinct CDR3 sequences, roughly 12% of them present only once. This sample's time point: before trial treatment. The source was PBMCs, collected before treatment. The source of these receptors is a female donor with ovarian cancer.

This clonotype was detected ten times or more. The chain is built from TRBV19 and TRBJ2-7; D is perhaps TRBD1 (5 bases). Germline lookup yields CDR1 LNHDA and CDR2 SQIVND (reference sequence). The CDR3 runs 12 residues. The V and J ends lost 4 bases and 5 bases respectively, with 9 bases between them. The CDR3 nucleotides read TGTGCCAGTAGTAAGGGGATCAACGAGCAGTACTTC. Its protein is CASSKGINEQYF.

This clonotype was counted a few times. The chain carries TRBV13 and TRBJ2-1; D is ambiguous. V shed 4 bases and J shed 5 bases, with 12 bases lying between them. Germline V CDR1 and CDR2: PRHDT, FYEKMQ (reference sequence). This CDR3 is built from 14 residues. The DNA for the CDR3 is TGTGCCAGCAGCTCCCTTGGGCCGAACAATGAGCAGTTCTTC. It translates to CASSSLGPNNEQFF.

This clonotype came up many times. This chain joins TRBV4-2 and TRBJ2-1; 9 positions match TRBD2. After removal of 5 bases from V and 2 bases from J, the junction contained 7 bases not matched to a gene. This CDR3 has 16 amino acids. Germline loops: CDR1 LGHNA, CDR2 YNFKEQ. The CDR3 coding sequence is TGTGCCAGCAGCTCCCGGCTAGCGGGAACCTACAATGAGCAGTTCTTC. Its protein product is CASSSRLAGTYNEQFF.

This clonotype was counted ten times or more. V gene TRBV20-1 combines with J gene TRBJ2-7; the D gene could be TRBD1 or TRBD2 (5 bases each). The germline V gene encodes CDR1 DFQATT and CDR2 SNEGSKA (reference sequence). Trimming cost V 3 bases and J 7 bases, with 10 bases left between them. This CDR3 contains 11 residues. This CDR3 is CSARRGPEQYF. DNA for the CDR3: TGCAGTGCTAGGAGGGGACCAGAGCAGTACTTC.

In this sample, this clonotype turned up many times. The chain links TRBV7-2 to TRBJ2-1; tentatively, D is TRBD2 (6 bases). The germline V gene encodes CDR1 SGHTA and CDR2 FQGNSA. Trimming cost V 6 bases and J 3 bases, with 18 bases left between them. The CDR3 is 16 amino acids. CDR3 sequence: CASRRGRDWSYNEQFF. CDR3 nucleotides: TGTGCCAGCAGAAGAGGTAGGGACTGGAGCTACAATGAGCAGTTCTTC.

In this sample, this clonotype turned up many times. The chain is built from TRBV2 and TRBJ2-1; no clear D gene. This CDR3 is built from 12 residues. Looked up from germline, CDR1 is SNHLY and CDR2 is FYNNEI. The V and J ends lost 2 bases and 6 bases respectively, with 5 bases between them. CDR3 region: CASSEQVNEQFF. CDR3 coding DNA: TGTGCCAGCAGTGAACAGGTCAATGAGCAGTTCTTC.

As concerns this clonotype: A far larger clone lies a single base away; this is likely a read error. The chain is built from TRBV6-4 and TRBJ2-2; D might be TRBD1 or TRBD2, each matching 5 bases. Germline V gene sequence: CDR1 MRHNA, CDR2 SNTAGT. CDR3 length: 14 residues. The CDR3 is CAISEAEDTGEQFF. The CDR3 DNA sequence: TGTGCCATCAGTGAGGCAGAGGACACCGGGGAGCAGTTTTTT.

This clonotype was detected many times. V and J are TRBV7-2 and TRBJ1-5; TRBD1 agrees at 9 bases. The CDR3 is 13 residues long. The V gene's germline CDR1 is SGHTA and CDR2 FQGNSA. After removal of 5 bases from V and 7 bases from J, the junction contained 3 bases not matched to a gene. The CDR3: CASSLGQGQPQHF. Here the CDR3 DNA reads TGTGCCAGCAGCCTAGGACAGGGGCAGCCCCAGCATTTT.

Turning to this clonotype: A far larger clone is only one base removed, so a read error is likely. The V and J genes are TRBV30 and TRBJ2-1; D is unclear. The CDR3 contains 14 residues. In germline, CDR1 is GTSNPN, CDR2 SVGIG (reference sequence). Trimming left V 5 bases short and J 10 bases short, with 21 bases between. The CDR3: CAWASSMIGLEQFF. The CDR3 bases are TGTGCCTGGGCCTCCTCAATGATTGGGCTCGAGCAGTTCTTC.

This clonotype came up many times. The chain combines TRBV5-5 with TRBJ2-2, with no clear D. With 4 bases removed from V and 3 bases from J, the gap between germline ends came to 4 bases. Germline CDR1 SGHKS, CDR2 YYEKEE (reference sequence). This CDR3 is 12 amino acids long. As DNA, the CDR3 is TGTGCCAGCAGCACCGACACCGGGGAGCTGTTTTTT. It translates to CASSTDTGELFF.

In this sample, this clonotype turned up a few times. V and J are TRBV12-3 or TRBV12-4 and TRBJ2-3, with D possibly being TRBD1 or TRBD2 (6 bases each). There are 16 residues in the CDR3. Trimming shortened V by 5 bases and J by 5 bases, and 20 bases separated the two germline ends. CDR3 in DNA: TGTGCCAGCAGTCACCCCAGAGGGGGGTCTGGAGATACGCAGTATTTT. It translates to CASSHPRGGSGDTQYF.

This clonotype was counted at least ten times. The chain recombines TRBV28 with TRBJ2-3; 9 nucleotides line up with TRBD2. The CDR3 sequence is 16 residues long. Trimming removed 7 bases from V and 4 bases from J; junction bases left unmatched: 12. The V gene's germline CDR1 is MDHEN and CDR2 SYDVKM. The CDR3 nucleotides are TGTGCCAGCACCGAAGTCACTAGCGGGTTTCCAGATACGCAGTATTTT. Its protein product is CASTEVTSGFPDTQYF.

In the case of this clonotype: A far bigger clonotype differs at one base, so this is likely a read error. The rearrangement links TRBV13 to TRBJ2-6; no reliable D call. The CDR3 is 17 amino acids. Germline loops: CDR1 PRHDT, CDR2 FYEKMQ (reference sequence). The CDR3 DNA reads as TGTACCAGCAGCCAAAGGGCAGATCAACCCGGGGCCAACGTCCTGACTTTC. Protein sequence: CTSSQRADQPGANVLTF.

In the case of this clonotype: A far larger clone differs by one base, so this is likely a read error. This chain uses TRBV5-3 with TRBJ1-4, with 7 positions matching TRBD1. Being an ORF, TRBV5-3 has a function that is uncertain. CDR3 length: 15 amino acids. V shed 9 bases and J 1 base; nucleotides not matched to a gene: 9. The CDR3 spells CANSLRQGTNEKLFF. CDR3 DNA: TGTGCCAACAGTCTGAGACAGGGAACTAATGAAAAACTGTTTTTT.

This clonotype was recorded many times. The V gene is TRBV3-1, the J gene TRBJ1-1; TRBD1 agrees at 7 bases. The J segment lost 12 bases and the V segment lost 1 base, leaving 8 bases of the junction unmatched. Germline V lookup: CDR1 LGHDT, CDR2 YNNKEL (reference sequence). The CDR3 sequence is 13 residues long. CDR3 sequence: CASSQGTGGRPFF. The CDR3 DNA reads as TGTGCCAGCAGCCAAGGGACAGGCGGTAGGCCTTTCTTT.

This clonotype was detected ten times or more. The J gene is TRBJ1-1, the V gene TRBV20-1; no definite D call. The CDR3 runs 15 residues. Per germline, CDR1 DFQATT and CDR2 SNEGSKA (reference sequence). Trimming took off 3 bases at V and 2 bases at J, with 16 bases between the two ends. CDR3 in amino acids: CSASIRPPPNTEAFF. DNA for the CDR3: TGCAGTGCTAGTATCCGCCCACCGCCCAACACTGAAGCTTTCTTT.

This clonotype was counted at least ten times. J is TRBJ2-6 and V is TRBV7-9, with D hard to call. V was pared by 5 bases and J by 2 bases, with 13 bases between. The length of the CDR3 is 16 residues. The V gene's germline CDR1 is SEHNR and CDR2 FQNEAQ (reference sequence). CDR3 nucleotide sequence: TGTGCCAGCAGCCCGCTTTTTTTTGCTGGGGCCAACGTCCTGACTTTC. This sequence encodes CASSPLFFAGANVLTF.

The table lists this clonotype with many counts. V gene TRBV5-4 combines with J gene TRBJ1-1, with TRBD1 identical over 7 bases. Germline V gene sequence: CDR1 SGHNT, CDR2 YYREEE (reference sequence). The CDR3 sequence is 15 residues long. The V segment lost 3 bases and the J segment 1 base; nucleotides outside the gene matches: 6. CDR3 protein: CASSSRRQGNTEAFF. In DNA, the CDR3 is TGTGCCAGCAGCTCACGCAGACAGGGGAACACTGAAGCTTTCTTT.

At least ten counts were recorded for this clonotype. The genes are TRBV27 and TRBJ1-3; TRBD1 might be the D (6 bases). Trimming shortened V by 3 bases and J by 0 bases, and 9 bases separated the two germline ends. The CDR3 consists of 15 residues. Germline lookup yields CDR1 MNHEY and CDR2 SMNVEV (reference sequence). CDR3 DNA: TGTGCCAGCAGTTTGCAGGGGAGCTCTGGAAACACCATATATTTT. This translates into CASSLQGSSGNTIYF.

This clonotype has at least ten counts. The CDR3 DNA is TGTGCCACCAGTGGGGACTCCCACTCCTACGAGCAGTACTTC. Its translation: CATSGDSHSYEQYF. The chain has TRBV24-1 and TRBJ2-7; weak D call: TRBD2 (6 bases). V was trimmed by 5 bases and J by 0 bases, leaving 10 bases between them. Looked up from germline, CDR1 is KGHDR and CDR2 is SFDVKD. This CDR3 has 14 residues.